This T cell receptor (beta chain) was sequenced during a study of shared clonotypes between healthy human individuals. General study points: Memory subsets generally showed smaller estimated richness than naive subsets did.

An assay was performed, and its level was deep. Authors' processing steps: ImmunoSEQ sequences covered only the junction and lacked quality scores; filtering therefore differed. Some clones are missing from TCRdb's copy, which holds only in-frame ones; the method was immunoSEQ multiplex PCR. V, J and clone size derive from that table, while D and trimming were established from the DNA sequence. The sample has millions of clones; 90% to 95% are singletons. The junction had 10 bases not matched to a gene; V was cut back by 11 bases and J by 2 bases. CDR1 and CDR2 from the germline V gene are SNHLY and FYNNEI. This CDR3 has 14 amino acids. Worth noting for this clone: Its antigen is unknown.

The TCR was taken from a man aged 18 to 29 in good health. Some clones in this sample may be carry-over from other donors' samples. Input material: naive CD4+ T cells from PBMCs. Specified subset: CD45RA+ positively selected. The rearrangement links TRBV2 to TRBJ2-3; 7 bases are shared with TRBD2. The CDR3 here is CACQLAPNTDTQYF. The CDR3 DNA sequence: TGTGCCTGCCAACTAGCGCCGAACACAGATACGCAGTATTTT.